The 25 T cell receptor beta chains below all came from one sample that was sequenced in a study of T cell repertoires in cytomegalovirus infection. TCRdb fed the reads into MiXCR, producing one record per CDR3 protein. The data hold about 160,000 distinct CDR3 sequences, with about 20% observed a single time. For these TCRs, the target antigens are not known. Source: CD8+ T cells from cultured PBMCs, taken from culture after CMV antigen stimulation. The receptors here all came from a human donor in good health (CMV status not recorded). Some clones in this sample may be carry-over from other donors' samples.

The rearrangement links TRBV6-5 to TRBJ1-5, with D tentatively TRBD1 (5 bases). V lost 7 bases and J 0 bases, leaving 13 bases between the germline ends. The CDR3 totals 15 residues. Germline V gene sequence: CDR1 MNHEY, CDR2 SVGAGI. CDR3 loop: CASNHGGNSNQPQHF. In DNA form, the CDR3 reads TGTGCCAGCAACCACGGGGGGAATAGCAATCAGCCCCAGCATTTT.

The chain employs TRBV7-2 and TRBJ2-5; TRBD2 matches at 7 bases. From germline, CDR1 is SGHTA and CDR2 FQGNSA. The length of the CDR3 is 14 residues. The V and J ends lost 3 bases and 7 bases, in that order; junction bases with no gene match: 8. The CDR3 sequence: CASSLASGDLTQYF. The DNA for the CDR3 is TGTGCCAGCAGCTTGGCCAGCGGGGACCTGACCCAGTACTTC.

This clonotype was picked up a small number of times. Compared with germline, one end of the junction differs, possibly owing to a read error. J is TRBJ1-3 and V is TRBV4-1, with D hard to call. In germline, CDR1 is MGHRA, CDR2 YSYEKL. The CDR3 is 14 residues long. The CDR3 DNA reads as TGCGCCGGCAGCCAAGAAGCAGTTGGAAACACCATATATTTT. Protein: CAGSQEAVGNTIYF.

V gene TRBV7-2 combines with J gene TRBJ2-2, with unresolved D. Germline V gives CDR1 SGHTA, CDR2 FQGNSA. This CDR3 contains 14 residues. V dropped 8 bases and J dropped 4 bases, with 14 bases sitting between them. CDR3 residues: CASYRAGSTGELFF. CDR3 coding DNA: TGTGCCAGCTATAGGGCCGGGTCCACCGGGGAGCTGTTTTTT.

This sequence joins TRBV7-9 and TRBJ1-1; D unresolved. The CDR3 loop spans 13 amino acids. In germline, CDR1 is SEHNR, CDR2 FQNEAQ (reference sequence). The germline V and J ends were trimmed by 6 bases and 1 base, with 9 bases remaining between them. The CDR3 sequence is CASRNDGNTEAFF. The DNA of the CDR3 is TGTGCCAGCAGAAACGACGGGAACACTGAAGCTTTCTTT.

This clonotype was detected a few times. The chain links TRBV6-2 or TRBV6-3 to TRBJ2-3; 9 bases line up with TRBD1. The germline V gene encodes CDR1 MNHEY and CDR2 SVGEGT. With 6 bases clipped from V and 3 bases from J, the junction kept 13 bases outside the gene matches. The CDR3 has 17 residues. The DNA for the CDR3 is TGTGCCAGCAGGCCGGAAACCGGGACAGGGTCGACAGATACGCAGTATTTT. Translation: CASRPETGTGSTDTQYF.

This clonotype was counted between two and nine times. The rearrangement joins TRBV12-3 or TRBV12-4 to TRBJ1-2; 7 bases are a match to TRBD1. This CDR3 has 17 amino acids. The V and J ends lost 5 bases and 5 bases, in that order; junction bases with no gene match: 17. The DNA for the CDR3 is TGTGCCAGCAGTCTTAAGGGTACACAGGGGAGGAGTTATGGCTACACCTTC. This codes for CASSLKGTQGRSYGYTF.

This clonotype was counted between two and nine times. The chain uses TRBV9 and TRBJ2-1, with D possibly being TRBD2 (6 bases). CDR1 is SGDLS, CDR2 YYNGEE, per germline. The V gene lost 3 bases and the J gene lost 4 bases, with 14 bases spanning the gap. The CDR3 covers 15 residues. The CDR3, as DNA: TGTGCCAGCAGCGGGGACTTCACGGGGTACAATGAGCAGTTCTTC. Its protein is CASSGDFTGYNEQFF.

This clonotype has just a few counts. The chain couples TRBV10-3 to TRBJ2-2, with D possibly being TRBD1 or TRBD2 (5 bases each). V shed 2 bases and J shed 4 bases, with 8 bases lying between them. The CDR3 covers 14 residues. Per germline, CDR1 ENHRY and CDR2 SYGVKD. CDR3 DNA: TGTGCCATCAGTGAGGGGACGCTCACCGGGGAGCTGTTTTTT. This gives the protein CAISEGTLTGELFF.

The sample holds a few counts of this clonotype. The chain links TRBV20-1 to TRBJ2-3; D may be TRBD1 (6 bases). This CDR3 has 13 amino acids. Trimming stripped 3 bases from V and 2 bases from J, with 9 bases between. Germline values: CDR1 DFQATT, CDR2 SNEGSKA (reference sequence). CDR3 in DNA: TGCAGTGCTAGCGGGACAAACACAGATACGCAGTATTTT. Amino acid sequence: CSASGTNTDTQYF.

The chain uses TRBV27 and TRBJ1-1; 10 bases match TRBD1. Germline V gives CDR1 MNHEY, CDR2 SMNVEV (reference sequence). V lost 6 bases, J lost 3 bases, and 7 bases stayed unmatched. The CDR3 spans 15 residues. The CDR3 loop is CASRAGQGLYTEAFF. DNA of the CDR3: TGTGCCAGCAGAGCGGGACAGGGGCTATACACTGAAGCTTTCTTT.

CDR3 in amino acids: CASSFPSGLGETQYF. The CDR3 DNA follows: TGTGCCAGCAGCTTCCCGTCCGGGTTGGGAGAGACCCAGTACTTC. V and J are TRBV7-9 and TRBJ2-5, with D unresolved. This CDR3 has 15 residues. The V gene lost 3 bases and the J gene lost 4 bases, with 15 bases spanning the gap. CDR1 SEHNR and CDR2 FQNEAQ come from the germline V gene (reference sequence).

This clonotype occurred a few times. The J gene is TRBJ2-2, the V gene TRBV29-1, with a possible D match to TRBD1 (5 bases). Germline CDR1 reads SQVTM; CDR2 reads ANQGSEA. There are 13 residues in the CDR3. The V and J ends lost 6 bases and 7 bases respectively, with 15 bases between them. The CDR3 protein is CSVVRDKVGELFF. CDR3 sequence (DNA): TGCAGCGTAGTCAGGGATAAGGTCGGGGAGCTGTTTTTT.

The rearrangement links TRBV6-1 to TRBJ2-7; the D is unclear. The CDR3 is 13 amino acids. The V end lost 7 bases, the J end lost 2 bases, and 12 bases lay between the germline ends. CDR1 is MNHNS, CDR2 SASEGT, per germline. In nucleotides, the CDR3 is TGTGCCAGCACCTACACGTATGCCTACGAGCAGTACTTC. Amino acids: CASTYTYAYEQYF.

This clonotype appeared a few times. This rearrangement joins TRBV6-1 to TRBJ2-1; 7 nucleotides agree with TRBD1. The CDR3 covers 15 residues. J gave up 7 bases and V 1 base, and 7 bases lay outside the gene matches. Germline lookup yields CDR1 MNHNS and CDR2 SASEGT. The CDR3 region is CASSEVGTVGNEQFF. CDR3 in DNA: TGTGCCAGCAGTGAAGTAGGGACAGTAGGAAATGAGCAGTTCTTC.

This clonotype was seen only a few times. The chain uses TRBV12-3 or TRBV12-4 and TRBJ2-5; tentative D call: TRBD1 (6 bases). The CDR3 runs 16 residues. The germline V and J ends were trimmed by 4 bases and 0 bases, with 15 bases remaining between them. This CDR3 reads CASSSSTGVYQETQYF. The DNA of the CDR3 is TGTGCCAGCAGTTCGTCGACAGGAGTATACCAAGAGACCCAGTACTTC.

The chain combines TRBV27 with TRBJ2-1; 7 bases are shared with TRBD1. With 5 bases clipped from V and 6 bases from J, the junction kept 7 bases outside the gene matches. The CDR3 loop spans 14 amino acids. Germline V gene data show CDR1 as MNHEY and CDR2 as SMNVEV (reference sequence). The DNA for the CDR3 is TGTGCCAGCAGTCACCGGGACAGTACCAATGAGCAGTTCTTC. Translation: CASSHRDSTNEQFF.

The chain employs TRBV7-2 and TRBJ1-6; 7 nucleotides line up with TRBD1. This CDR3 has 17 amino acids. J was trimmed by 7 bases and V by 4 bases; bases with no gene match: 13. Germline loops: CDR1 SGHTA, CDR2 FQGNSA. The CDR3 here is CASSSSLGTEYNSPLHF. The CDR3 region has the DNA TGTGCCAGCAGCTCGTCCCTTGGGACAGAATACAATTCACCCCTCCACTTT.

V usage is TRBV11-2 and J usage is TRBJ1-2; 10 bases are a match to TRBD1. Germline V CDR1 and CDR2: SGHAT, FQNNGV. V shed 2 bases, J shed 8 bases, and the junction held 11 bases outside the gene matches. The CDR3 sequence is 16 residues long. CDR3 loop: CASSLYRDRGSTGYTF. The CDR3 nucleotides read TGTGCCAGCAGCTTATACAGGGACAGGGGTTCGACGGGCTACACCTTC.

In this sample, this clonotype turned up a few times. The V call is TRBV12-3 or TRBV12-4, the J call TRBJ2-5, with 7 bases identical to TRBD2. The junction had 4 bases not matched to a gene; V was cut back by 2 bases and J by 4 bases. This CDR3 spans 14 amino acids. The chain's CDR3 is CASSLRLAGETQYF. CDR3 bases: TGTGCCAGCAGTTTAAGACTAGCAGGAGAGACCCAGTACTTC.

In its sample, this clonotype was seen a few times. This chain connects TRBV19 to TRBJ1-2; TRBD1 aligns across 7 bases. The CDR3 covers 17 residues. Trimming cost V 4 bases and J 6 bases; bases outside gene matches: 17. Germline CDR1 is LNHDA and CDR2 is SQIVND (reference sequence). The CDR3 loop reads CASSTPGQAGKGHGYTF. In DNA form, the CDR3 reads TGTGCCAGTAGTACTCCCGGACAGGCCGGAAAAGGCCATGGCTACACCTTC.

The CDR3 DNA reads as TGCAGTGCTTCCCTCGCGGGGGGATTTACCTACGAGCAGTACTTC. It yields the protein CSASLAGGFTYEQYF. This chain connects TRBV20-1 to TRBJ2-7; 8 bases fit TRBD2. V trimming: 5 bases; J trimming: 2 bases; junction bases outside the gene matches: 11. From germline, CDR1 is DFQATT and CDR2 SNEGSKA (reference sequence). CDR3 length: 15 residues.

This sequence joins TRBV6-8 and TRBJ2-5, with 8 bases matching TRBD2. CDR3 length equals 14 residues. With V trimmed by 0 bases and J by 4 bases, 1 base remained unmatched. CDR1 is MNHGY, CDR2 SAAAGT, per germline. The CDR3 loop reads CASSYSGGVETQYF. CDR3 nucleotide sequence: TGTGCCAGCAGTTACTCCGGGGGGGTAGAGACCCAGTACTTC.

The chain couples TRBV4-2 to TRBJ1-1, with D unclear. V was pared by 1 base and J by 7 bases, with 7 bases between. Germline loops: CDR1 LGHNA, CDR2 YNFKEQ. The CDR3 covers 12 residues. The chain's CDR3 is CASSQASSEAFF. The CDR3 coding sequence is TGTGCCAGCAGCCAAGCTTCGAGTGAAGCTTTCTTT.

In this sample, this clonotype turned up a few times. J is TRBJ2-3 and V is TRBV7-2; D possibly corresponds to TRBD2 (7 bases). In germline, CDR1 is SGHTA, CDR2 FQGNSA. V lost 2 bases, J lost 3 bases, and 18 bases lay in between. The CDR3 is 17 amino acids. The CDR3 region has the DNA TGTGCCAGCAGCTTATATGGGGGGGCCGGTCGGACAGATACGCAGTATTTT. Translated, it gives CASSLYGGAGRTDTQYF.